These T cell receptor beta chains were read from a single sample in a study of blood T cell repertoires in COVID-19. Some clones are missing from TCRdb's copy, which holds only in-frame ones; the method was immunoSEQ multiplex PCR. The sample consists of roughly 200,000 clones, 88% of them appearing once. The sequenced sample was peripheral blood. These receptors all stem from a man aged 65-85 years with acute or convalescent COVID-19. Each CDR3 is given with its conserved first and last residue. The order of the fields is V gene, D gene, clone size, J gene, CDR3 protein, CDR3 DNA. D genes are given only for firm matches. Clone size is shown for a subset of rows, as once, few, many or a class of expanded clone.

TRBV29-1,TRBD2,-,TRBJ2-1,CSVVSGLAGATSSYNEQFF,TGCAGCGTTGTTTCCGGGCTAGCGGGAGCTACAAGCTCCTACAATGAGCAGTTCTTC
TRBV18,TRBD1,-,TRBJ2-3,CASSPSTGGADTQYF,TGTGCCAGCTCACCCTCGACAGGGGGGGCAGATACGCAGTATTTT
TRBV18,TRBD1,-,TRBJ1-2,CASSPRTGGFDGYTF,TGTGCCAGCTCACCACGGACAGGGGGCTTTGATGGCTACACCTTC
TRBV19,-,-,TRBJ2-7,CASSIAPGGAGYEQYF,TGTGCCAGTAGTATAGCCCCCGGGGGAGCCGGCTACGAGCAGTACTTC
TRBV20-1,-,once,TRBJ1-1,CSADRSAEAFF,TGCAGTGCTGACAGGAGTGCTGAAGCTTTCTTT
TRBV2,TRBD1,-,TRBJ2-5,CASNRGRETQYF,TGTGCCAGCAACAGGGGGAGGGAGACCCAGTACTTC
TRBV3-1/TRBV3-2,-,once,TRBJ2-7,CASSQDRAYEQYF,TGTGCCAGCAGCCAGGACAGAGCCTACGAGCAGTACTTC
TRBV7-9,TRBD1,-,TRBJ2-7,CASSAGGYEQYF,TGTGCCAGCTCGGCAGGGGGCTACGAGCAGTACTTC
TRBV5-5,-,-,TRBJ1-6,CASSSPPGRGRTYNSPLHF,TGTGCCAGCAGCTCCCCTCCGGGGCGGGGGAGGACCTATAATTCACCCCTCCACTTT
TRBV6-5,TRBD2,few,TRBJ2-7,CASSRSGSHNEQYF,TGTGCCAGCAGCCGAAGCGGGAGTCACAACGAGCAGTACTTC
TRBV20-1,TRBD1,-,TRBJ1-5,CSASSRTGGQPQHF,TGCAGTGCTAGTTCCAGGACAGGGGGTCAGCCCCAGCATTTT
TRBV7-2,-,few,TRBJ1-2,CASSHSREDGYTF,TGTGCCAGCAGCCATTCACGGGAGGACGGCTACACCTTC
TRBV4-2,TRBD2,-,TRBJ2-6,CASSQVYSGRAGANVLTF,TGTGCCAGCAGCCAAGTATACAGCGGGAGGGCTGGGGCCAACGTCCTGACTTTC
TRBV28,TRBD2,-,TRBJ2-3,CASSSPSGRAGDTQYF,TGTGCCAGCAGTTCCCCTAGCGGGAGGGCGGGAGATACGCAGTATTTT
TRBV2,-,-,TRBJ2-1,CASRINRDDYNEQFF,TGTGCCAGCAGAATTAACAGGGACGACTACAATGAGCAGTTCTTC
TRBV28,TRBD1,-,TRBJ1-5,CASRWTGDNQPQHF,TGTGCCAGCAGATGGACAGGGGACAATCAGCCCCAGCATTTT
TRBV13,-,-,TRBJ2-5,CASSLGGKITQYF,TGTGCCAGCAGCTTAGGCGGTAAAATAACCCAGTACTTC
TRBV11-1,TRBD1,-,TRBJ2-4,CASSSQGDRSKNIQYF,TGTGCCAGCAGCTCTCAGGGGGATCGGTCCAAAAACATTCAGTACTTC
TRBV27,-,-,TRBJ2-2,CASSLKQGGTGELFF,TGTGCCAGCAGTTTAAAACAGGGAGGGACCGGGGAGCTGTTTTTT
TRBV20-1,TRBD1,-,TRBJ1-3,CSASRDRVFHSGNTIYF,TGCAGTGCTAGTAGGGACAGAGTCTTCCACTCTGGAAACACCATATATTTT
TRBV5-4,-,few,TRBJ2-7,CASSLVGSGSYEQYF,TGTGCCAGCAGCTTGGTTGGTAGCGGCTCCTACGAGCAGTACTTC
TRBV5-1,TRBD1,-,TRBJ2-3,CASSRDRDADTQYF,TGCGCCAGCAGCCGGGACAGGGACGCAGATACGCAGTATTTT
TRBV30,TRBD2,-,TRBJ2-2,CACSTSDRGELFF,TGTGCCTGCAGCACTAGCGACCGTGGGGAGCTGTTTTTT
TRBV6-5,-,-,TRBJ2-7,CASHPGSNEQYF,TGTGCCAGCCATCCAGGGTCCAACGAGCAGTACTTC
TRBV30,TRBD1,-,TRBJ2-1,CAWSSGTGGPNEQFF,TGTGCCTGGAGCTCCGGGACAGGGGGTCCGAATGAGCAGTTCTTC
TRBV11-2,-,-,TRBJ2-1,CASSLGRGKKDYNEQFF,TGTGCCAGCAGCTTAGGGCGGGGCAAAAAAGACTACAATGAGCAGTTCTTC
TRBV28,TRBD2,-,TRBJ2-2,CASSSGRATGELFF,TGTGCCAGCAGTAGCGGGAGGGCCACCGGGGAGCTGTTTTTT
TRBV28,-,once,TRBJ2-2,CASSFRGIGTGELFF,TGTGCCAGCAGTTTCAGGGGAATAGGCACCGGGGAGCTGTTTTTT
TRBV2,TRBD1,-,TRBJ1-1,CASSVQDRPNTEAFF,TGTGCCAGCAGTGTTCAGGACAGGCCTAACACTGAAGCTTTCTTT
TRBV2,-,-,TRBJ1-6,CASKTESSYNSPLHF,TGTGCCAGCAAAACGGAGAGCTCCTATAATTCACCCCTCCACTTT
TRBV19,TRBD1,-,TRBJ1-5,CASRPGGLLYQPQHF,TGTGCCAGTAGACCAGGGGGCCTCCTCTATCAGCCCCAGCATTTT
TRBV5-1,-,-,TRBJ2-7,CASSLRQFYEQYF,TGCGCCAGCAGCTTGAGACAGTTCTACGAGCAGTACTTC
TRBV5-6,-,-,TRBJ1-2,CASSSSDGTYYGYTF,TGTGCCAGCAGCTCGTCTGACGGGACATACTATGGCTACACCTTC
TRBV5-4,TRBD1,-,TRBJ1-1,CASSLFKGTGGTMNTEAFF,TGTGCCAGCAGCCTCTTTAAAGGGACAGGGGGAACCATGAACACTGAAGCTTTCTTT
TRBV5-8,-,-,TRBJ1-1,CASSTPRAFF,TGTGCCAGCAGCACTCCCAGGGCTTTCTTT
TRBV12-3/TRBV12-4,TRBD1,-,TRBJ2-5,CASSWTGRETQYF,TGTGCCAGCAGCTGGACAGGGAGAGAGACCCAGTACTTC
TRBV3-1/TRBV3-2,-,-,TRBJ2-2,CASRPGHANTGELFF,TGTGCCAGCAGGCCGGGACACGCGAACACCGGGGAGCTGTTTTTT
TRBV4-2,TRBD1,once,TRBJ1-1,CASSQVWARGQGRLGTEAFF,TGTGCCAGCAGCCAAGTTTGGGCCCGGGGACAGGGGAGATTAGGCACTGAAGCTTTCTTT
TRBV7-8,TRBD2,-,TRBJ2-7,CASSPGLAGSKRAYEQYF,TGTGCCAGCAGCCCTGGACTAGCGGGATCTAAAAGGGCCTACGAGCAGTACTTC
TRBV12-3/TRBV12-4,-,-,TRBJ1-2,CASSFPGRYGYTF,TGTGCCAGCAGTTTTCCAGGGCGCTATGGCTACACCTTC
TRBV2,-,-,TRBJ1-1,CASSEARKRAEAFF,TGTGCCAGCAGTGAAGCGAGAAAGAGGGCTGAAGCTTTCTTT
TRBV4-1,TRBD1,-,TRBJ2-1,CASSQGQNSYNEQFF,TGCGCCAGCAGCCAGGGACAGAACTCCTACAATGAGCAGTTCTTC
TRBV7-9,-,-,TRBJ1-2,CASSLSPDSHGYTF,TGTGCCAGCAGCTTATCCCCTGACAGCCATGGCTACACCTTC
TRBV29-1,TRBD1,-,TRBJ1-2,CSVRPGTDYGYTF,TGCAGCGTACGACCAGGGACAGACTATGGCTACACCTTC